This is a list of T cell receptor beta chains from one sample in a study of T cell repertoires in cytomegalovirus infection. TCRdb called the reads again in MiXCR, with one record for every CDR3 protein. Of under 850,000 distinct CDR3 sequences listed, roughly a third are singletons. Their specific antigens are unknown. The sample was cultured PBMCs, taken from culture after CMV antigen stimulation. These receptor sequences come from a human donor in good health (CMV status not recorded). Some clones in this sample may be carry-over from other donors' samples. Both conserved end residues are trimmed from each CDR3. Rows may omit the clone size; those that give it use once, few, many or a size class.

TRBJ2-3 | . | TRBV7-9 | ASSFSGDYTDTQY
TRBJ2-7 | . | TRBV28 | ASSYRDRGKSYEQY
TRBJ2-1 | . | TRBV18 | ASSPAGGPDNEQF
TRBJ1-1 | many | TRBV7-2 | ASSWTGEAF
TRBJ2-6 | . | TRBV20-1 | SARDLGTEEPGANVLT
TRBJ2-4 | . | TRBV7-2 | ASSPGLAENIQY
TRBJ1-1 | . | TRBV5-6 | ASSFLLNKNTEAF
TRBJ2-1 | . | TRBV20-1 | SALSGREGNEQF
TRBJ2-5 | . | TRBV4-1 | ASSQASSGLETQY
TRBJ2-3 | . | TRBV20-1 | SARDSGPDTQY
TRBJ1-4 | many | TRBV28 | ASSFRATNEKLF
TRBJ1-3 | . | TRBV7-6 | ASSTTRQASFGDTIY
TRBJ1-2 | few | TRBV7-2 | ASSLAGRANYGYT
TRBJ2-7 | . | TRBV30 | AWTPFWGGVEQY
TRBJ1-4 | . | TRBV7-6 | ASLGFGAKKLF
TRBJ1-5 | few | TRBV2 | ASSVSSQASQH
TRBJ1-4 | few | TRBV12-3/TRBV12-4 | ASGGSNEKLF
TRBJ1-6 | . | TRBV5-6 | ASSLAGRYNSPLH
TRBJ2-2 | few | TRBV12-3/TRBV12-4 | ASQGRGYTGELF
TRBJ1-1 | once | TRBV20-1 | SAKRGGAGTEAF
TRBJ2-1 | . | TRBV20-1 | SSLLSSYNEQF
TRBJ1-6 | . | TRBV10-3 | AISESASPVFPLH
TRBJ2-3 | . | TRBV12-3/TRBV12-4 | ASSARTSGGTDTQY
TRBJ2-7 | . | TRBV6-6 | ASSYGRGDYEQY
TRBJ2-3 | few | TRBV4-1 | ASSQRAGGRTDTQY